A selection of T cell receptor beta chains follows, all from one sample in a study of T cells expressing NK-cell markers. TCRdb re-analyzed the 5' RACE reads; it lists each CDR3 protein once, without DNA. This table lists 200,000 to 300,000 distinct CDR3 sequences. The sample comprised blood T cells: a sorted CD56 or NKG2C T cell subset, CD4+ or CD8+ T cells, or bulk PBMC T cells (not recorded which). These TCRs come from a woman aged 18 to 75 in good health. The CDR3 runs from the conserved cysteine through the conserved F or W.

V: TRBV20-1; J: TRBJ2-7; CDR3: CSGTGTATYEQYF
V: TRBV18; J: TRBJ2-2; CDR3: CASSQLGTINTGELFF
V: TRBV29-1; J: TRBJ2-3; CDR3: CSVSDRVPDTQYF
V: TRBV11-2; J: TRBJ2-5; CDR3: CASSLEEVGTQYF
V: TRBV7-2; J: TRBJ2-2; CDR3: CAGATSYVNTGELFF
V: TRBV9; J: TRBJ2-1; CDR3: CASSVAGHGNEQFF
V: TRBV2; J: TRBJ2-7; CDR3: CASSDRAGGSEQYF
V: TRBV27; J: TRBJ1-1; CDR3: CASSFGPKATEAFF
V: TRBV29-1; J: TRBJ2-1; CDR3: CSVAFPVLAGGRHEQFF
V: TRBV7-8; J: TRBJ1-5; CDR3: CASSPYQGGGAQHF
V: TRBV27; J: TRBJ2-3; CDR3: CASSLSKKTDTQYF
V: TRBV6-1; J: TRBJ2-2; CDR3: CASRTPDTGELFF
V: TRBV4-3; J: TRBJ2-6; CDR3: CASSQDSAAGAGANVLTF
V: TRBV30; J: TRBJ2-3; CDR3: CAWSRGVTTDTQYF
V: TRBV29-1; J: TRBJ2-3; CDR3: CSVERAKKTDTQYF
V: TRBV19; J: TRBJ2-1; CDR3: CASRPPGVLNNEQFF
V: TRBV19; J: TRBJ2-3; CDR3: CASSTPVTQYF
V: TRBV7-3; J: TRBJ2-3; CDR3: CASSYLGADTQYF
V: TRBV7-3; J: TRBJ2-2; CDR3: CASSLAPGQGVSTGELFF
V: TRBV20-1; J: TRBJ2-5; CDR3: CSAAGTSGRDGETQYF
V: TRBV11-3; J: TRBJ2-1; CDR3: CASSPGTGDGEQFF
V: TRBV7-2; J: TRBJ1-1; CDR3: CASSLESVNTEAFF
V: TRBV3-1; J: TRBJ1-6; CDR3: CASSQEVAGGAPLHF
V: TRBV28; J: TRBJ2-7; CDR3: CASTNLAYEQYF
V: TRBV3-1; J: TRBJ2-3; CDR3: CASSFTSGSTDTQYF
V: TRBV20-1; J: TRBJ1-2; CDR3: CSAIPQQGPNYGYTF
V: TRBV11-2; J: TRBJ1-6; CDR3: CASSQGTGTYNSPLHF
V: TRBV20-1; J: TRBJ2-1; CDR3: CSVQRDSREQFF
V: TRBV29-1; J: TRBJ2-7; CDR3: CSVVVTVAYEQYF
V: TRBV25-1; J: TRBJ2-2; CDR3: CASSEDTGTANTGELFF
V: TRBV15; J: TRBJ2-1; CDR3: CATSRDTLAGDNEQFF